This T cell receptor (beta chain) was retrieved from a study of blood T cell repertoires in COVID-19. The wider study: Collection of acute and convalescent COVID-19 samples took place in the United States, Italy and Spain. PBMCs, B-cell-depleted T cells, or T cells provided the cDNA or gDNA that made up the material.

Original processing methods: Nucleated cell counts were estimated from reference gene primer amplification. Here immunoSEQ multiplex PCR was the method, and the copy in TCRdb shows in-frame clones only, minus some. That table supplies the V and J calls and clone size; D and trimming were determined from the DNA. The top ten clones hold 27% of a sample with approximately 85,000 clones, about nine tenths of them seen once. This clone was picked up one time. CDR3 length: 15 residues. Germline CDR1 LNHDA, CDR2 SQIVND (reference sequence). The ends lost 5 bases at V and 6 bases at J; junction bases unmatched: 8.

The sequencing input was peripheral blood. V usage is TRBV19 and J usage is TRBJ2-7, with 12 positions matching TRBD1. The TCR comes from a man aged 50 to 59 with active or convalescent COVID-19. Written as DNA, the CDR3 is TGTGCCAGTAGTGCCGGGACAGGGGGCTCGGCCGAGCAGTACTTC. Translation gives CASSAGTGGSAEQYF.